This TCR beta chain was found in a study of vaccination and CD4 T cells after COVID-19. Study-wide context: Investigators drew the post-COVID samples a median about 98 days after diagnosis, with a range of 35 to 161.

The study sequenced cultured CD4+ T cell DNA using the Oncomine TCR Beta short-read assay. TCRdb reprocessed the PCR reads via MiXCR and lists one record per CDR3 protein. Here the sample spans about 13,000 distinct CDR3 sequences, approximately 45% being singletons. The length of the CDR3 is 11 residues. V dropped 2 bases and J dropped 9 bases, with 10 bases sitting between them. The germline V gene has CDR1 DFQATT and CDR2 SNEGSKA (reference sequence). Stated treatment: roughly 10-day PBMC culture with coronavirus spike peptide pools or control peptides (ViraFEST assay). This clonotype was counted only a few times. Antigen specificity is unknown.

The sample comprised cultured CD4+ T cells from blood. V gene TRBV20-1 combines with J gene TRBJ2-5, with TRBD1 as a possible D gene (6 bases). This TCR came from a human donor with COVID-19. CDR3 sequence (DNA): TGCAGTGCTAGAACCACAGGGCCCCAGTACTTC. This translates into CSARTTGPQYF.